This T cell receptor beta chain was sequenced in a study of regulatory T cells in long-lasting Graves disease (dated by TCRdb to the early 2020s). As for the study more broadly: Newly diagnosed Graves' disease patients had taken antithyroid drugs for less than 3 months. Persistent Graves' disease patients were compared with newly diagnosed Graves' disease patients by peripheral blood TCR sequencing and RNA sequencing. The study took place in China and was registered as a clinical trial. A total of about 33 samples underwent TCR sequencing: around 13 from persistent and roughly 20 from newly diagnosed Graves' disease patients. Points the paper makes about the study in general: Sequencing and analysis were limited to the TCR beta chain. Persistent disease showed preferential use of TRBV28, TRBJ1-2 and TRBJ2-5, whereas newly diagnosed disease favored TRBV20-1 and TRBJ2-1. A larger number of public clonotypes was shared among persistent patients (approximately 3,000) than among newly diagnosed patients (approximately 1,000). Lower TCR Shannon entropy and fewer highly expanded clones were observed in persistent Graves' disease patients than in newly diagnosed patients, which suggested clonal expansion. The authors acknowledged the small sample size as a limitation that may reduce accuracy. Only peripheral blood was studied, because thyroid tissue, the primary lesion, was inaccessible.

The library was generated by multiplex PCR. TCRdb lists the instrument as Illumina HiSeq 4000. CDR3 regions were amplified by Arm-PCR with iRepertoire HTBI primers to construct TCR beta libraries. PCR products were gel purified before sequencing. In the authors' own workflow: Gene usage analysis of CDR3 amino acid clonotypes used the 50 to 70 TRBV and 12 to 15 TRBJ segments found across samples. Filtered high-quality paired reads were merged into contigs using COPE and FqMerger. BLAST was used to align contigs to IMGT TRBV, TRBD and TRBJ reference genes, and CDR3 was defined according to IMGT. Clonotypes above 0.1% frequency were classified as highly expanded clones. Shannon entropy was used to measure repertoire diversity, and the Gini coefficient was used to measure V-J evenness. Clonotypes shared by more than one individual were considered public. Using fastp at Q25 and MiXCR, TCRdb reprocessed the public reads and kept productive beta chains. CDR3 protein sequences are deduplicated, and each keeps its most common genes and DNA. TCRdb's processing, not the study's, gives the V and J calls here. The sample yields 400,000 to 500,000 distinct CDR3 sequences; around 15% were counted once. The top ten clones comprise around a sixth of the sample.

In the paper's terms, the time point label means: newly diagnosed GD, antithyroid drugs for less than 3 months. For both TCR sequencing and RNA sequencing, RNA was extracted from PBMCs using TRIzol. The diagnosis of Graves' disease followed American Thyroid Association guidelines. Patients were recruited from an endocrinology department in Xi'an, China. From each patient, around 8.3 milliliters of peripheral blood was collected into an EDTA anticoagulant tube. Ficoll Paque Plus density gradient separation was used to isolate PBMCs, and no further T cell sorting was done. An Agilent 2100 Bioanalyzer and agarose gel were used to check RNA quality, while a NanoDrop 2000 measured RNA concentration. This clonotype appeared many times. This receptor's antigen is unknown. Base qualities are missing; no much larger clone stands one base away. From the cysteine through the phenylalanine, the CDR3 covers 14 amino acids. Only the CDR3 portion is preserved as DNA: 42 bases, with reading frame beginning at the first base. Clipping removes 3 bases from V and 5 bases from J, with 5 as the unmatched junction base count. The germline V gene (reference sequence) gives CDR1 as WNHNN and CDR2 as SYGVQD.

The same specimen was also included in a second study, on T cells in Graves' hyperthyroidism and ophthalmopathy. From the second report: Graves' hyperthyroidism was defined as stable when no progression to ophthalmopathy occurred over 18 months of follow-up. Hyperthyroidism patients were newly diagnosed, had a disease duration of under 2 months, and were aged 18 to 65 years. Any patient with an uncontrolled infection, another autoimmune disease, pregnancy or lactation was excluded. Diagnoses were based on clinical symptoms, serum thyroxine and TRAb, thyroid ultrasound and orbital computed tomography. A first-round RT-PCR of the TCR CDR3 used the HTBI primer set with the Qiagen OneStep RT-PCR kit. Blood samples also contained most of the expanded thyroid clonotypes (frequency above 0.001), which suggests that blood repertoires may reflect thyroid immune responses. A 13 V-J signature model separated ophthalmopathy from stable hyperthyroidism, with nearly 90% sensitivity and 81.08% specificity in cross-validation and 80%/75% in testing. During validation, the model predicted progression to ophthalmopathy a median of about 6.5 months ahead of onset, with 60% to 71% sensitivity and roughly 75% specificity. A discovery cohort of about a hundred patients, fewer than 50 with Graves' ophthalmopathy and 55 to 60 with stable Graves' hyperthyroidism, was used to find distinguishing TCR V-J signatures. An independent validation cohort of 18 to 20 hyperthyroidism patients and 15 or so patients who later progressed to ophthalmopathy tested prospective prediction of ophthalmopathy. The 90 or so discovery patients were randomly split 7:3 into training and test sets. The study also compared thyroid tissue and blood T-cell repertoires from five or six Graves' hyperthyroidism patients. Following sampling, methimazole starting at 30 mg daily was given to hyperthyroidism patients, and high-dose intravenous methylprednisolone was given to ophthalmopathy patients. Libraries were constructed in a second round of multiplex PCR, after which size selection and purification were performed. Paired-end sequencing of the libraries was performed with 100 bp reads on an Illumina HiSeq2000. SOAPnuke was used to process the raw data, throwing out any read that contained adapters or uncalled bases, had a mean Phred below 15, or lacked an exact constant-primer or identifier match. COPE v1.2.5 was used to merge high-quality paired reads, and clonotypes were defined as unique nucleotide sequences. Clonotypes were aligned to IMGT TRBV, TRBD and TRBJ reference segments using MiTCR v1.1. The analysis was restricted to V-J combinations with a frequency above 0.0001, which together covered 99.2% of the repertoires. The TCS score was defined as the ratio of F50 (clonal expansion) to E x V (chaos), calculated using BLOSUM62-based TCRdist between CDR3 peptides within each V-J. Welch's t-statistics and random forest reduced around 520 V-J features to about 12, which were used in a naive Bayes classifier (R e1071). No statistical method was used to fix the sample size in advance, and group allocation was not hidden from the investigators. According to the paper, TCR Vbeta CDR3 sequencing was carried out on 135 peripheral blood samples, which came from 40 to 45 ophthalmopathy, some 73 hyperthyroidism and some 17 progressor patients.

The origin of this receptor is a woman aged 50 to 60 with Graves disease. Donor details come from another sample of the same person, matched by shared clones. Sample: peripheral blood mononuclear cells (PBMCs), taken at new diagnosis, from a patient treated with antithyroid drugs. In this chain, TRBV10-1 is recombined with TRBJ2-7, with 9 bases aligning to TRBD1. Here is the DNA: TGCGCCAGCAGTGAAAGACAGGGGGACCACGAGCAGTACTTC. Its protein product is CASSERQGDHEQYF.